This T cell receptor (beta chain) was sequenced for a study of breast tumors, draining lymph nodes, adjacent tissues. Whole-study findings and limits: Most tumor T cells seemingly derive from lymph node, then expand in tumor. Tumor and nontumor repertoires were significantly more similar in luminal-like than in basal-like breast cancer.

This clonotype was counted many times. Antigen specificity is unknown. This CDR3 contains 13 residues. The ends were cut back, 5 bases at V and 4 bases at J, with 8 bases in the middle. The V gene's germline CDR1 is MRHNA and CDR2 SNTAGT. The lymph nodes were axillary draining lymph nodes from breast cancer patients. One entry per CDR3 protein results from TCRdb running MiXCR on the multiplex PCR reads. The sample lists approximately 250,000 distinct CDR3 sequences; about 34% were seen once. V is TRBV6-4 and J is TRBJ2-2; D may be TRBD1 (5 bases). The sequencing input was axillary lymph node tissue. The sequence was collected from a female donor with breast cancer. Some clones in this sample may be carry-over from other donors' samples. The CDR3 loop is CASSLDTTGELFF. DNA of the CDR3: TGTGCCAGCAGTTTGGACACCACCGGGGAGCTGTTTTTT.